The 14 T cell receptor beta chains reported below all come from one sample, sequenced in a study of T cells in Graves' hyperthyroidism and ophthalmopathy. The investigators amplified TCR beta CDR3 regions from RNA transcripts. The TCR CDR3 was amplified in a first-round RT-PCR using the HTBI primer set. MiXCR, applied by TCRdb to the multiplex PCR reads, yields one record per CDR3 protein. This table has over 450,000 distinct CDR3 sequences, under 15% appearing once. Source material: blood. These receptors were obtained from a woman younger than 30 with Graves' hyperthyroidism.

In its sample, this clonotype was seen a few times. V usage is TRBV6-1 and J usage is TRBJ2-3; 9 positions match TRBD2. Germline V gives CDR1 MNHNS, CDR2 SASEGT. The CDR3 has 18 amino acids. V shed 1 base and J 5 bases; nucleotides not matched to a gene: 13. The chain's CDR3 is CASSEDGAQREVRDTQYF. The CDR3 bases are TGTGCCAGCAGTGAAGATGGTGCCCAGCGGGAGGTACGAGATACGCAGTATTTT.

This clonotype was observed a handful of times. The chain uses TRBV12-3 or TRBV12-4 and TRBJ2-7; D is possibly TRBD2 (5 bases). Trimming removed 6 bases from V and 7 bases from J, with 19 bases in between. This CDR3 spans 14 amino acids. CDR3 protein: CASSRSGITGEQYF. The CDR3 region has the DNA TGTGCCAGCAGCCGCTCCGGGATTACGGGAGAGCAGTACTTC.

With regard to this clonotype: Since a much larger clone is just one base distant, this may be a read error. This chain uses TRBV29-1 with TRBJ2-7, with D hard to call. The germline V gene encodes CDR1 SQVTM and CDR2 ANQGSEA. The CDR3 covers 11 residues. In nucleotides, the CDR3 is TGCAGCATTGAATCGCCCTACGAGCAGTACTTC. Amino acid sequence: CSIESPYEQYF.

This clonotype was seen ten or more times. The V gene is TRBV11-3, the J gene TRBJ2-5; 10 nucleotides line up with TRBD2. V lost 5 bases to trimming and J lost 4 bases; unmatched junction nucleotides: 10. This CDR3 spans 16 amino acids. In germline, CDR1 is SGHNT, CDR2 YENEEA. The CDR3 DNA is TGTGCCAGCAGCCTCGGGCAGCGGGAGGGCCCAGAGACCCAGTACTTC. Protein product: CASSLGQREGPETQYF.

Ten or more counts support this clonotype. The chain uses TRBV6-1 and TRBJ2-7, with D perhaps TRBD1 or TRBD2 (5 bases each). This CDR3 spans 14 amino acids. V was shortened by 7 bases and J by 2 bases, with 15 bases between the two germline ends. The germline V gene has CDR1 MNHNS and CDR2 SASEGT. The CDR3 is CASTRTGTPYEQYF. CDR3 DNA: TGTGCCAGCACTCGGACGGGGACCCCCTACGAGCAGTACTTC.

Only one count was recorded for this clonotype. The chain uses TRBV28 and TRBJ2-7; either TRBD1 or TRBD2 may fit D (5 bases each). The CDR3 totals 11 residues. Germline CDR1 and CDR2: MDHEN and SYDVKM. The V end lost 10 bases, the J end lost 3 bases, and 10 bases lay between the germline ends. This chain's CDR3 is CATGTDYEQYF. CDR3 sequence (DNA): TGTGCCACTGGGACCGACTACGAGCAGTACTTC.

This clonotype was seen only a few times. The chain uses TRBV2 and TRBJ2-4, with a possible D match to TRBD1 (6 bases). V lost 11 bases and J lost 1, with 18 bases in between. Germline V gene lookup returns CDR1 SNHLY and CDR2 FYNNEI. The CDR3 has 15 residues. The CDR3 here is CAGGRGEEAKNIQYF. CDR3 coding DNA: TGTGCCGGTGGCAGGGGCGAGGAGGCCAAAAACATTCAGTACTTC.

This clonotype was seen many times. The rearrangement joins TRBV27 to TRBJ2-5, with D possibly TRBD1 on 6 matching bases. V lost 6 bases, J lost 3 bases, and 17 bases lay in between. Germline assignment: CDR1 MNHEY and CDR2 SMNVEV (reference sequence). The CDR3 totals 15 residues. Here the CDR3 reads CASSRWTAREETQYF. The CDR3 DNA reads TGTGCCAGCAGCCGGTGGACAGCCAGGGAAGAGACCCAGTACTTC.

At least ten counts were recorded for this clonotype. V and J are TRBV2 and TRBJ1-2, with D tentatively TRBD1 (5 bases). Germline-derived CDR1 and CDR2 are SNHLY and FYNNEI. V lost 7 bases and J lost 4, with 19 bases in between. The CDR3 is 15 amino acids. The CDR3 here is CASTKTPGTAYGYTF. CDR3 bases: TGTGCCAGCACCAAAACCCCCGGGACGGCCTATGGCTACACCTTC.

The V gene is TRBV12-3 or TRBV12-4, the J gene TRBJ1-6; possibly TRBD1 for D (6 bases). Deletions cut 3 bases from V and 13 bases from J, with 10 bases between. The CDR3 is 12 residues long. The CDR3 DNA is TGTGCCAGCAGTTTTGGGGGCCAGCCCCTCCACTTT. Its translation is CASSFGGQPLHF.

This clonotype has a handful of counts. The chain carries TRBV9 and TRBJ1-1; D is possibly TRBD1 (5 bases). The CDR3 has 12 residues. V lost 5 bases to trimming and J lost 3 bases, with 8 bases between them. The germline CDR1 and CDR2 sequences are SGDLS and YYNGEE. The CDR3 coding sequence is TGTGCCAGCAGGGGGCCGGACACTGAAGCTTTCTTT. It encodes CASRGPDTEAFF.

A few counts support this clonotype. This chain joins TRBV6-2 or TRBV6-3 and TRBJ1-1; D is uncertain. This CDR3 spans 14 amino acids. Per the germline V gene, CDR1 is MNHEY and CDR2 is SVGEGT. Trimming left V 6 bases short and J 2 bases short, with 13 bases between. The CDR3 bases are TGTGCCAGCAGCCGGCAGGAATTTAACACTGAAGCTTTCTTT. It specifies CASSRQEFNTEAFF.

This clonotype has at least ten counts. This rearrangement joins TRBV6-1 to TRBJ2-1; D is unclear. The CDR3 consists of 14 residues. Germline lookup yields CDR1 MNHNS and CDR2 SASEGT. Between the trimmed V and J ends, which lost 7 bases and 2 bases, there was a span of 12 bases. The chain's CDR3 is CASTHNPAYNEQFF. CDR3 nucleotide sequence: TGTGCCAGCACCCACAATCCAGCCTACAATGAGCAGTTCTTC.

This clonotype was observed a few times. J is TRBJ1-5 and V is TRBV6-5, with 9 bases fitting TRBD1. The junction had 5 bases not matched to a gene; V was cut back by 0 bases and J by 2 bases. CDR1 is MNHEY and CDR2 is SVGAGI in the germline V gene. The CDR3 loop spans 17 amino acids. The CDR3 nucleotides are TGTGCCAGCAGTTACTCGGGGACAGGGTTCGGCAATCAGCCCCAGCATTTT. Translated, it gives CASSYSGTGFGNQPQHF.